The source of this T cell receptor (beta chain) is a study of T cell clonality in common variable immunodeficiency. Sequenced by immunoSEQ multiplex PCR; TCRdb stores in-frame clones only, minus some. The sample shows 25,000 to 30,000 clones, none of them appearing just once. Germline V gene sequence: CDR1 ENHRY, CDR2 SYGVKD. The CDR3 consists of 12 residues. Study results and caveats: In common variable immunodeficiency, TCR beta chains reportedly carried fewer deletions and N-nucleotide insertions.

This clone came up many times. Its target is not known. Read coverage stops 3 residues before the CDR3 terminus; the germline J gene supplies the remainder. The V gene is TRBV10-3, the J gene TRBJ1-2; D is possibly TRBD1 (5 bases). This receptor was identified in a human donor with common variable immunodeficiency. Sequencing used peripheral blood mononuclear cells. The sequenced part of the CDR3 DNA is TGTGCCATCAGTGAGTCGGGGGGGATC. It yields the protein CAISESGGI. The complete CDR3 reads CAISESGGIYTF.